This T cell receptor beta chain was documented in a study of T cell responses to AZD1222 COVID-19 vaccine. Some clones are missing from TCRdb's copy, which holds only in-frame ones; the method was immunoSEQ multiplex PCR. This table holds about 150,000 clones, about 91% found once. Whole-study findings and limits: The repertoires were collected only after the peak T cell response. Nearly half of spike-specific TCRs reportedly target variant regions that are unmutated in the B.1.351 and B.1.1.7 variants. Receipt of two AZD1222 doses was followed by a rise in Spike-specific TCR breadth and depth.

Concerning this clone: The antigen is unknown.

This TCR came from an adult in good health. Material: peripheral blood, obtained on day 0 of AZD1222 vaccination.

This CDR3 reads CASSLNGDSNQPQHF. CDR3 DNA: TGTGCCAGCAGCTTAAATGGGGATAGCAATCAGCCCCAGCATTTT. The genes are TRBV7-3 and TRBJ1-5; no firm D call. Germline assignment: CDR1 SGHTA and CDR2 FQGTGA. The CDR3 covers 15 residues. Trimming removed 1 base from V and 0 bases from J, with 7 bases in between.